One sample yielded the 30 T cell receptor beta chains listed below, sequenced in a study of T and B cells in COVID-19 patients. From blood, roughly 220-550 ng of genomic DNA served as TRB template. BIOMED2 TRB-A/B primer pools were used in multiplex TRB PCR. TCRdb recomputed calls from the multiplex PCR reads with MiXCR, one row per CDR3 protein. The sample records fewer than 15,000 distinct CDR3 sequences, around 25% being singletons. The sample was blood. The source of these receptors is a human donor who had recovered from COVID-19.

This clonotype was detected once. The genes are TRBV6-2 or TRBV6-3 and TRBJ2-1; 10 nucleotides agree with TRBD2. Trimming removed 5 bases from V and 8 bases from J; junction bases left unmatched: 12. CDR3 size: 16 residues. Looked up from germline, CDR1 is MNHEY and CDR2 is SVGEGT. CDR3 bases: TGTGCCAGCAGTGAAGCGCTAGCGGGAGCTGATGATGAGCAGTTCTTC. It encodes CASSEALAGADDEQFF.

Notes on this clonotype: A read error is possible here, since a much larger clone lies one base away. V and J are TRBV6-5 and TRBJ1-2; 9 bases are a match to TRBD1. Germline CDR1 reads MNHEY; CDR2 reads SVGAGI. The CDR3 sequence is 15 residues long. CDR3 protein: CASSYLQGANYGFTF. The CDR3 DNA is TGTGCCAGCAGTTACTTACAGGGGGCTAACTATGGCTTCACCTTC.

By sample share, this clonotype is medium-sized (0.01 to 0.1%). The chain links TRBV30 to TRBJ2-7; D uncertain. The CDR3 covers 15 residues. V lost 1 base and J 7 bases, leaving 20 bases between the germline ends. The germline CDR1 and CDR2 sequences are GTSNPN and SVGIG (reference sequence). CDR3 amino acids: CAWSALLPLEEEQYF. CDR3 nucleotide sequence: TGTGCCTGGAGTGCCCTGCTACCGTTAGAGGAAGAGCAGTACTTC.

This clonotype was found many times. DNA for the CDR3: TGTGCCTGCACTCTAGCGGTTAGCACAGATACGCAGTATTTT. This gives the protein CACTLAVSTDTQYF. This sequence joins TRBV30 and TRBJ2-3; 7 bases map to TRBD2. CDR1 and CDR2 (germline): GTSNPN, SVGIG (reference sequence). V shed 6 bases, J shed 0 bases, and the junction held 6 bases outside the gene matches. This CDR3 has 14 amino acids.

The chain has TRBV6-5 and TRBJ1-5; 7 bases map to TRBD1. Germline values: CDR1 MNHEY, CDR2 SVGAGI. The V and J ends lost 6 bases and 1 base, in that order; junction bases with no gene match: 6. CDR3 length: 15 residues. In DNA, the CDR3 is TGTGCCAGCAGCCCGGACAGGTCGAGCAATCAGCCCCAGCATTTT. Its protein product is CASSPDRSSNQPQHF.

The table lists this clonotype with many counts. J is TRBJ1-4 and V is TRBV7-9; 8 nucleotides match TRBD1. The V segment lost 3 bases and the J segment 3 bases; nucleotides outside the gene matches: 6. This CDR3 is built from 16 residues. CDR1 is SEHNR and CDR2 is FQNEAQ in the germline V gene (reference sequence). CDR3 amino acids: CASSLDRVRANEKLFF. Here the CDR3 DNA reads TGTGCCAGCAGCTTGGACAGGGTCAGGGCTAATGAAAAACTGTTTTTT. Using reference TRBV7-9 and TRBJ1-4 for the parts outside the CDR3, the full variable domain is DTGVSQNPRHKITKRGQNVTFRCDPISEHNRLYWYRQTLGQGPEFLTYFQNEAQLEKSRLLSDRFSAERPKGSFSTLEIQRTEQGDSAMYLCASSLDRVRANEKLFFGSGTQLSVL.

In its sample, this clonotype was seen many times. The chain is built from TRBV19 and TRBJ1-1, with D unclear. V gave up 0 bases and J gave up 5 bases, with 19 bases separating them. The CDR3 length is 17 residues. Germline V gene lookup returns CDR1 LNHDA and CDR2 SQIVND (reference sequence). The CDR3 nucleotides read TGTGCCAGTAGTATAGAAAAGGTTACGGGATCACCAACTGAAGCTTTCTTT. Protein product: CASSIEKVTGSPTEAFF.

This clonotype was counted between two and nine times. This chain links TRBV6-5 with TRBJ1-1; TRBD1 aligns across 9 bases. The ends lost 4 bases at V and 9 bases at J; junction bases unmatched: 6. The CDR3 length is 13 residues. Germline V lookup: CDR1 MNHEY, CDR2 SVGAGI. The CDR3 sequence is CASSFDRGFQAFF. CDR3 bases: TGTGCCAGCAGTTTCGACAGGGGGTTTCAAGCTTTCTTT.

The table lists this clonotype with a few counts. The CDR3 nucleotides are TGTGCCAGCTCACCCCAGGGGGCGAGAGACACTGAAGCTTTCTTT. It is translated as CASSPQGARDTEAFF. The V gene is TRBV18, the J gene TRBJ1-1; 8 bases are shared with TRBD1. V lost 3 bases and J lost 3; bases outside the gene matches: 6. CDR3 length: 15 amino acids. CDR1 is KGHSH, CDR2 LQKENI, per germline.

The chain carries TRBV12-3 or TRBV12-4 and TRBJ1-4; 11 bases line up with TRBD1. V lost 6 bases to trimming and J lost 7 bases; unmatched junction nucleotides: 13. The CDR3 has 17 residues. In nucleotides, the CDR3 is TGTGCCAGCAGACCTGGGGGACAGGGGGTGTGGAGTGAAAAACTGTTTTTT. Its protein is CASRPGGQGVWSEKLFF.

This clonotype was found once. V usage is TRBV6-4 and J usage is TRBJ2-1; D is ambiguous. The CDR3 runs 13 residues. The V gene's germline CDR1 is MRHNA and CDR2 SNTAGT. The ends were cut back, 2 bases at V and 6 bases at J, with 8 bases in the middle. CDR3 loop: CASSDVERNEQFF. The CDR3 coding sequence is TGTGCCAGCAGTGACGTGGAGCGCAATGAGCAGTTCTTC.

This clonotype was seen a handful of times. The CDR3 loop is CASSPPHRLGGNTIYF. The DNA for the CDR3 is TGTGCCAGCAGCCCCCCTCACCGGTTGGGTGGAAACACCATATATTTT. This sequence joins TRBV28 and TRBJ1-3; no reliable D call. CDR1 is MDHEN, CDR2 SYDVKM, per germline. The CDR3 is 16 residues long. V shed 6 bases and J shed 3 bases, with 18 bases lying between them.

J is TRBJ2-2 and V is TRBV12-3 or TRBV12-4, with 16 bases matching TRBD2. CDR3 length equals 20 residues. Losses at the gene ends were 6 bases for V and 1 base for J; bases not matched to a gene: 11. In DNA form, the CDR3 reads TGTGCCAGCAGCCCTTTTCGGGGACTAGCGGGGGGGGAGAACACCGGGGAGCTGTTTTTT. It translates to CASSPFRGLAGGENTGELFF.

The rearrangement joins TRBV6-5 to TRBJ1-5; D is ambiguous. The V gene's germline CDR1 is MNHEY and CDR2 SVGAGI. The CDR3 is 15 amino acids. Trimming removed 6 bases from V and 3 bases from J, with 15 bases in between. CDR3 nucleotide sequence: TGTGCCAGCAGCACTTCTACAGCTTACAATCAGCCCCAGCATTTT. Translation gives CASSTSTAYNQPQHF.

By proportion, this clonotype is medium-sized (0.01 to 0.1%). The chain employs TRBV6-6 and TRBJ1-5; the D gene is possibly TRBD1 (5 bases). This CDR3 is built from 16 residues. The germline V and J ends were trimmed by 5 bases and 0 bases, with 14 bases remaining between them. Germline V CDR1 and CDR2: MNHNY, SVGAGI (reference sequence). The DNA for the CDR3 is TGTGCCAGCAGTCTACGGGAGGGGAGTAGCAATCAGCCCCAGCATTTT. This translates into CASSLREGSSNQPQHF.

Relative to its sample, this clonotype is medium-sized. V gene TRBV5-5 combines with J gene TRBJ2-1; no definite D call. Germline V gives CDR1 SGHKS, CDR2 YYEKEE (reference sequence). The germline V and J ends were trimmed by 2 bases and 5 bases, with 8 bases remaining between them. CDR3 length: 13 amino acids. CDR3 in amino acids: CASSLHSDNEQFF. In DNA, the CDR3 is TGTGCCAGCAGCTTACACTCAGACAATGAGCAGTTCTTC.

The V call is TRBV10-3, the J call TRBJ1-5; D gene unclear. The germline V gene has CDR1 ENHRY and CDR2 SYGVKD. This CDR3 is built from 14 residues. V gave up 5 bases and J gave up 0 bases, with 8 bases separating them. The CDR3 nucleotides are TGTGCCATCAGTCCCCAGATTAGCAATCAGCCCCAGCATTTT. This sequence encodes CAISPQISNQPQHF.

The chain joins TRBV12-3 or TRBV12-4 to TRBJ1-4; tentatively, D is TRBD1 (5 bases). This CDR3 is 15 amino acids long. V was clipped by 1 base and J by 8 bases, with 14 bases between them. The CDR3 sequence: CASSLGAGISEKLFF. CDR3 sequence (DNA): TGTGCCAGCAGTTTAGGGGCAGGGATTTCGGAAAAACTGTTTTTT.

The chain couples TRBV4-1 to TRBJ2-2, with TRBD2 identical over 9 bases. The germline V gene has CDR1 MGHRA and CDR2 YSYEKL. Trimming took 1 base from V and 2 from J; bases not matched to a gene: 2. The CDR3 consists of 16 residues. The CDR3 spells CASSQAAGGNTGELFF. Written as DNA, the CDR3 is TGCGCCAGCAGCCAAGCAGCGGGGGGCAACACCGGGGAGCTGTTTTTT.

By share, this clonotype ranks as medium-sized. The V and J genes are TRBV15 and TRBJ2-7, with 7 bases aligning to TRBD2. Trimming took 0 bases from V and 7 from J; bases not matched to a gene: 3. The germline V gene has CDR1 LNHNV and CDR2 YYDKDF (reference sequence). This CDR3 is 13 amino acids long. The CDR3 coding sequence is TGTGCCACCAGCAGAGATCTGGGGGGGGAGCAGTACTTC. Translated, it gives CATSRDLGGEQYF.

This clonotype qualifies as medium-sized. The V call is TRBV29-1, the J call TRBJ2-5, with D perhaps TRBD1 (7 bases). Germline CDR1 is SQVTM and CDR2 is ANQGSEA. Trimming removed 6 bases at V and 2 bases at J, with 10 bases between. The CDR3 sequence is 12 residues long. The CDR3 region is CSVEGQQETQYF. In DNA, the CDR3 is TGCAGCGTGGAGGGACAGCAAGAGACCCAGTACTTC.

This clonotype is deemed medium-sized. The genes are TRBV18 and TRBJ2-7, with D possibly being TRBD1 or TRBD2 (5 bases each). V shed 0 bases and J shed 1 base, with 10 bases lying between them. This CDR3 has 15 residues. CDR1 and CDR2 from the germline V gene are KGHSH and LQKENI. CDR3 in DNA: TGTGCCAGCTCACCACCCGGGACGCCTTCCTACGAGCAGTACTTC. This codes for CASSPPGTPSYEQYF.

By its share, this clonotype is medium-sized (0.01 to 0.1%). The rearrangement joins TRBV12-3 or TRBV12-4 to TRBJ2-2, with D unclear. This CDR3 region has 14 residues. V shed 7 bases and J shed 0 bases, with 9 bases lying between them. The CDR3 nucleotides are TGTGCCAGCAATTCCCCAACGAACACCGGGGAGCTGTTTTTT. Encoded protein: CASNSPTNTGELFF.

This rearrangement joins TRBV12-3 or TRBV12-4 to TRBJ2-1; 12 bases match TRBD2. CDR3 size: 15 residues. The trim removed 3 bases at V and 7 bases at J, leaving 4 bases unmatched. CDR3 sequence: CASSLSSGGANEQFF. CDR3 coding DNA: TGTGCCAGCAGTTTGTCTAGCGGGGGGGCAAATGAGCAGTTCTTC.

This clonotype occurred many times. The CDR3: CASSLLGQGDGYGYTF. The CDR3, as DNA: TGTGCCAGCAGCTTACTGGGACAGGGGGATGGCTATGGCTACACCTTC. The chain carries TRBV13 and TRBJ1-2; 11 bases map to TRBD1. This CDR3 is 16 amino acids long. With V trimmed by 2 bases and J by 4 bases, 6 bases remained unmatched. CDR1 PRHDT and CDR2 FYEKMQ come from the germline V gene (reference sequence).

By its share, this clonotype is medium-sized. The rearrangement joins TRBV19 to TRBJ2-7; TRBD2 matches at 14 bases. CDR1 LNHDA and CDR2 SQIVND come from the germline V gene (reference sequence). V gave up 1 base and J gave up 7 bases; unmatched junction bases: 6. The CDR3 loop spans 16 amino acids. CDR3 amino acids: CASSIAGTSGSEEQYF. CDR3 DNA: TGTGCCAGTAGTATAGCCGGGACTAGCGGGAGTGAAGAGCAGTACTTC.

This clonotype was seen more than once but under ten times. This chain joins TRBV14 and TRBJ2-1; 11 bases match TRBD2. In germline, CDR1 is SGHDN, CDR2 FVKESK. V was clipped by 4 bases and J by 6 bases; unmatched bases: 17. This CDR3 spans 19 amino acids. CDR3 loop: CASSRHSGGAIRGINEQFF. The CDR3 DNA sequence: TGTGCCAGCAGCCGCCATAGCGGGGGGGCGATTAGGGGAATCAATGAGCAGTTCTTC.

There are a few counts of this clonotype. J is TRBJ1-1 and V is TRBV5-6; D is uncertain. V lost 2 bases and J 2 bases, leaving 7 bases between the germline ends. CDR1 and CDR2 from the germline V gene are SGHDT and YYEEEE. The CDR3 is made up of 13 amino acids. CDR3 sequence reads: CASSFLDNTEAFF. CDR3 sequence (DNA): TGTGCCAGCAGCTTCCTTGATAACACTGAAGCTTTCTTT.

This clonotype is medium-sized. V usage is TRBV6-6 and J usage is TRBJ2-2; 11 nucleotides align to TRBD1. The V gene end was trimmed by 4 bases and the J gene end by 5 bases; junction bases not matched to a gene: 9. The length of the CDR3 is 17 residues. Germline-derived CDR1 and CDR2 are MNHNY and SVGAGI (reference sequence). The CDR3 DNA reads TGTGCCAGCAGTTCAGGACAGGGGGCGCGGTTTACCGGGGAGCTGTTTTTT. Its protein is CASSSGQGARFTGELFF.

This clonotype is classed as medium-sized. The rearrangement links TRBV6-5 to TRBJ2-1; 10 nucleotides match TRBD1. Germline-derived CDR1 and CDR2 are MNHEY and SVGAGI. V was clipped by 0 bases and J by 1 base; unmatched bases: 0. This CDR3 region has 16 residues. The CDR3 DNA sequence: TGTGCCAGCAGTTACTCGGGACAGGGGTCCTACAATGAGCAGTTCTTC. Translation: CASSYSGQGSYNEQFF.